This T cell receptor (beta chain) was retrieved from a study of blood T cell repertoires in COVID-19. Germline V gives CDR1 SGHTA, CDR2 FQGNSA. Trimming took 5 bases from V and 14 from J; bases not matched to a gene: 9. This CDR3 region has 13 residues. The authors' processing: The assay estimated nucleated cells by amplifying reference gene primers. Method: immunoSEQ multiplex PCR; TCRdb's copy keeps in-frame clones and lacks some. The D gene and trimming were derived from the DNA, and the V and J assignments and clone size from that table. The table has roughly 170,000 clones, less than 90% seen once. This clone was observed a single time.

This clonotype was sampled from a man aged 70 or older with active or convalescent COVID-19. Sequencing was performed on peripheral blood. The chain carries TRBV7-2 and TRBJ2-1, with 10 bases matching TRBD1. The CDR3 protein is CASSPDRGRFEFF. CDR3 DNA: TGTGCCAGCAGCCCCGACAGGGGGCGCTTTGAGTTCTTC.